This is a list of T cell receptor beta chains from one sample in a study of early T cells in non-severe SARS-CoV-2 infection. Using its own MiXCR run on the 5' RACE reads, TCRdb lists one record per CDR3 protein. Among 35,000 to 45,000 distinct CDR3 sequences, 5.8% were seen once, and the ten largest hold 7.6%. Sample: whole blood. The receptors shown here come from an adult who was a healthcare worker with PCR-confirmed SARS-CoV-2 infection or an uninfected control (not recorded which). Each CDR3 is given with its conserved first and last residue. D genes are given only for firm matches. Expanded clones get a size class; other rows say once, few or many, or leave the size out.

length	V	size	J	D	DNA	CDR3
13	TRBV28	many	TRBJ2-7	-	TGTGCCAGCAGCACCGGACCGGGGATCGAGCAGTACTTC	CASSTGPGIEQYF
16	TRBV25-1	many	TRBJ2-7	TRBD1	TGTGCCAGCAGTGAAGGGGACAGATTTAGCTCCTACGAGCAGTACTTC	CASSEGDRFSSYEQYF
16	TRBV7-2	many	TRBJ2-2	TRBD2	TGTGCCAGCAGCTTAATCCGACTAGCGGTCACCGGGGAGCTGTTTTTT	CASSLIRLAVTGELFF
18	TRBV21-1	many	TRBJ2-3	-	TGTGCCAGAGCCACAGGGTTCCGGCTCCGAGGAGGCACAGATACGCAGTATTTT	CARATGFRLRGGTDTQYF
13	TRBV5-1	many	TRBJ2-5	-	TGCGCCAGCAGCTTGTGGGAGGCGGAGACCCAGTACTTC	CASSLWEAETQYF
12	TRBV6-2/TRBV6-3	many	TRBJ1-2	-	TGTGCCAGCAGCGCGACGAGTTTTGGCTACACCTTC	CASSATSFGYTF
16	TRBV4-2	many	TRBJ2-7	-	TGTGCCAGCAGCCAAGGTGGTGACAGGTCCTCCTACGAGCAGTACTTC	CASSQGGDRSSYEQYF
12	TRBV18	many	TRBJ2-3	-	TGTGCCAGCTCAGCAAAGGGAGATACGCAGTATTTT	CASSAKGDTQYF
15	TRBV7-9	many	TRBJ1-6	-	TGTGCCAGCAGCCCACTCAGGGGTAATAATTCACCCCTCCACTTT	CASSPLRGNNSPLHF
12	TRBV10-3	-	TRBJ2-3	-	TGTGCCATCAGAACTAGCACAGATACGCAGTATTTT	CAIRTSTDTQYF
15	TRBV5-1	many	TRBJ2-5	-	TGCGCCAGCAGCTTGCCCGAGACTAGTGGAGAGACCCAGTACTTC	CASSLPETSGETQYF
14	TRBV7-2	many	TRBJ1-3	-	TGTGCCAGCACCTTCGGTAGCTCTGGAAACACCATATATTTT	CASTFGSSGNTIYF
15	TRBV5-1	many	TRBJ2-1	-	TGCGCCAGCAGGTTCCAGGGGTCCTCCTACAATGAGCAGTTCTTC	CASRFQGSSYNEQFF
15	TRBV12-3/TRBV12-4	many	TRBJ1-1	TRBD1	TGTGCCAGCAGTTTAGTTATGGGACAGGGTTACAAAGCTTTCTTT	CASSLVMGQGYKAFF
14	TRBV20-1	many	TRBJ1-5	-	TGCAGTGCTAGAGTGGGAGGGATCAATCAGCCCCAGCATTTT	CSARVGGINQPQHF
12	TRBV20-1	many	TRBJ2-3	TRBD2	TGCAGTGCAGGGACTAGCCCCGATACGCAGTATTTT	CSAGTSPDTQYF
12	TRBV29-1	many	TRBJ1-2	-	TGCAGCGTTGATGACTCCCCTAGCGGCTACACCTTC	CSVDDSPSGYTF
11	TRBV30	many	TRBJ1-1	-	TGTATCCTTGGACGTTCGCGTGAAGCTTTCTTT	CILGRSREAFF
14	TRBV11-2	few	TRBJ1-2	-	TGTGCCAGCTTTTCGCCCGGAAAGAACTATGGCTACACCTTC	CASFSPGKNYGYTF
14	TRBV24-1	many	TRBJ2-5	-	TGTGCCACCAGTGATGGGAGCCCCCAAGAGACCCAGTACTTC	CATSDGSPQETQYF
16	TRBV7-9	many	TRBJ2-3	TRBD2	TGTGCCAGCAGCTTATTAGCGGGAGGGCCGACAGATACGCAGTATTTT	CASSLLAGGPTDTQYF
13	TRBV7-2	many	TRBJ2-1	TRBD2	TGTGCCAGCAGCAGGAGGGGAGGGTATGAGCAGTTCTTC	CASSRRGGYEQFF
19	TRBV30	many	TRBJ2-1	TRBD2	TGTGCCTGGAGCGCCTCAAGAGCGGGGGGGCCTAGCTCCTACAATGAGCAGTTCTTC	CAWSASRAGGPSSYNEQFF
16	TRBV4-3	many	TRBJ1-2	-	TGCGCCAGCAGCCAAGATCTGACAGATCCTTGGTATGGCTACACCTTC	CASSQDLTDPWYGYTF
13	TRBV20-1	few	TRBJ2-3	-	TGCAGTGCTAGGAGGGAGAGCACAGATACGCAGTATTTT	CSARRESTDTQYF
13	TRBV12-3/TRBV12-4	-	TRBJ1-1	-	TGTGCCAGCAGTTCGGAGTACGGCACTGAAGCTTTCTTT	CASSSEYGTEAFF
16	TRBV7-2	many	TRBJ2-1	-	TGTGCCAGCAGCCCGGACTCGCGCCGACTCAACAATGAGCAGTTCTTC	CASSPDSRRLNNEQFF
15	TRBV12-3/TRBV12-4	-	TRBJ1-4	TRBD1	TGTGCCAGCGACTCCCGGGACAGGGTTTTCGGGAAACTGTTTTTT	CASDSRDRVFGKLFF
11	TRBV7-9	-	TRBJ1-1	-	TGTGCCAGCGGCTTTGGCGCTGAAGCTTTCTTT	CASGFGAEAFF
13	TRBV5-1	many	TRBJ1-1	TRBD1	TGCGCCAGCGCCTACAGGGGAAACACTGAAGCTTTCTTT	CASAYRGNTEAFF
18	TRBV27	many	TRBJ1-5	-	TGTGCCAGCAGTTTATTCTACGGGGGCAAGAATAGCAATCAGCCCCAGCATTTT	CASSLFYGGKNSNQPQHF
18	TRBV5-1	many	TRBJ2-7	TRBD2	TGCGCCAGCAGCCCACCCGGGACTAGCGCGCGAAGCTCCTACGAGCAGTACTTC	CASSPPGTSARSSYEQYF
16	TRBV4-3	many	TRBJ2-1	-	TGCGCCAGCAGCCAAGTCGGCGGGACACCTTACAATGAGCAGTTCTTC	CASSQVGGTPYNEQFF
13	TRBV7-2	-	TRBJ2-5	-	TGTGCCAGCAGCGTTACAGGTGTAGAGACCCAGTACTTC	CASSVTGVETQYF
14	TRBV7-9	many	TRBJ1-3	-	TGTGCCAGCAGCTCATTAAGCTCTGGAAACACCATATATTTT	CASSSLSSGNTIYF
16	TRBV20-1	medium-sized	TRBJ2-2	TRBD1	TGCAGTGCTAGAGATCTCAGGGGGCCCGGCGCCGGGGAGCTGTTTTTT	CSARDLRGPGAGELFF
15	TRBV30	many	TRBJ2-7	-	TGTGCCTGGAGTGTAGAGCGCGGGATACTCTACGAGCAGTACTTC	CAWSVERGILYEQYF
17	TRBV5-4	few	TRBJ2-4	-	TGTGCCAGCAGCCGGGGCGGGGGACAGGTAGCCAAAAACATTCAGTACTTC	CASSRGGGQVAKNIQYF
17	TRBV7-2	many	TRBJ2-3	-	TGTGCCAGCACCCAGACCCCTCCCCGGGGACGCACAGATACGCAGTATTTT	CASTQTPPRGRTDTQYF
11	TRBV29-1	many	TRBJ2-7	TRBD1	TGCAGCGTTGGCAGGGGGAACGAGCAGTACTTC	CSVGRGNEQYF
14	TRBV4-2	few	TRBJ2-3	-	TGTGCCAGCAGCGCAGGAGGAGTGACAGATACGCAGTATTTT	CASSAGGVTDTQYF
17	TRBV27	few	TRBJ2-7	-	TGTGCCAGCAGTTTGGTACGCCCAGCGGGCTTCTCCTACGAGCAGTACTTC	CASSLVRPAGFSYEQYF